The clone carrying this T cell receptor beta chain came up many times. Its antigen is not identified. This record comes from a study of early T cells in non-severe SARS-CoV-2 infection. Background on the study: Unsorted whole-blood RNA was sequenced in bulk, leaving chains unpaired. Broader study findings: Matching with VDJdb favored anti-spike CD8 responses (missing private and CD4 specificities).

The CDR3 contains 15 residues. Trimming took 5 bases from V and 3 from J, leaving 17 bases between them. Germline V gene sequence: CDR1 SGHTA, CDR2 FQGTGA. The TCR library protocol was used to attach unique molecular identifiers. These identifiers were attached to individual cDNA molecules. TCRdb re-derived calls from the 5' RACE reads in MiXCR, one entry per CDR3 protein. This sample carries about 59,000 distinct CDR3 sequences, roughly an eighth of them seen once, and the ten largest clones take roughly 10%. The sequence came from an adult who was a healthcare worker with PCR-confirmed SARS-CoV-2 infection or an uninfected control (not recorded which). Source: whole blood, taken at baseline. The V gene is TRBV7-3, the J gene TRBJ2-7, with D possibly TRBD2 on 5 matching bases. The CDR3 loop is CASSAGESGYYEQYF. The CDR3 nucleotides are TGTGCCAGCAGCGCCGGAGAGAGCGGATACTACGAGCAGTACTTC.